This T cell receptor (beta chain) derives from a study of early T cells in non-severe SARS-CoV-2 infection. Overall study context: The input, bulk RNA from unsorted whole blood, was sequenced, and chains were unpaired.

The ends lost 2 bases at V and 0 bases at J; junction bases unmatched: 7. Germline V gene data show CDR1 as KGHSH and CDR2 as LQKENI. The CDR3 is 16 residues long. This clonotype was counted many times. MiXCR was run by TCRdb on the 5' RACE reads, yielding one entry per CDR3 protein. The sample contains about 77,000 distinct CDR3 sequences, roughly 5.3% of which appear only once. The chain employs TRBV18 and TRBJ2-7; 7 positions match TRBD1. Sample: whole blood, taken at baseline. This sequence originates from an adult who was a healthcare worker with PCR-confirmed SARS-CoV-2 infection or an uninfected control (not recorded which). The CDR3 reads CASSPEPPGGSYEQYF. The CDR3 bases are TGTGCCAGCTCACCAGAACCACCAGGGGGCTCCTACGAGCAGTACTTC.